The next 7 T cell receptor beta chains were all read from a single sample in a study of T-cell memory formation after mild COVID-19. A single record per CDR3 protein comes from TCRdb applying MiXCR to the 5' RACE reads. The table includes 540,000 or so distinct CDR3 sequences, approximately 20% detected once. Sample: PBMCs or a T cell subset sorted from them (not recorded which). These receptors were collected from an adult woman who had mild COVID-19 (a few samples of this study predate the infection). Cell type and time point are not known.

The chain is built from TRBV7-6 and TRBJ1-6, with D tentatively TRBD1 (6 bases). The CDR3 sequence is 15 residues long. Trimming removed 3 bases from V and 9 bases from J, with 15 bases in between. Germline values: CDR1 SGHVS, CDR2 FNYEAQ. CDR3 DNA sequence: TGTGCCAGCAGCTTGCGGACAGCTCTGGGTTCACCCCTCCACTTT. This translates into CASSLRTALGSPLHF. The full variable domain, rest sourced from reference TRBV7-6 and TRBJ1-6, is GAGVSQSPRYKVTKRGQDVALRCDPISGHVSLYWYRQALGQGPEFLTYFNYEAQQDKSGLPNDRFSAERPEGSISTLTIQRTEQRDSAMYRCASSLRTALGSPLHFGNGTRLTVT.

The CDR3 nucleotides are TGTGCCAGCAGCTTAGGGGGGCGGGCAGTGAACACTGAAGCTTTCTTT. It is translated as CASSLGGRAVNTEAFF. The chain carries TRBV7-6 and TRBJ1-1; maybe TRBD1 (6 bases). Germline V gene data show CDR1 as SGHVS and CDR2 as FNYEAQ. V lost 1 base and J lost 0, with 12 bases in between. The CDR3 covers 16 residues.

The chain joins TRBV10-3 to TRBJ2-3; 7 bases map to TRBD2. This CDR3 spans 16 amino acids. V shed 0 bases and J 0 bases; nucleotides not matched to a gene: 3. The V gene's germline CDR1 is ENHRY and CDR2 SYGVKD. The CDR3 protein is CAISESLAGSTDTQYF. DNA for the CDR3: TGTGCCATCAGTGAGTCCTTAGCGGGTAGCACAGATACGCAGTATTTT.

This sequence joins TRBV7-6 and TRBJ2-7, with 10 bases identical to TRBD2. The CDR3 length is 15 residues. The V gene's germline CDR1 is SGHVS and CDR2 FNYEAQ. Germline trimming cut 7 bases from V and 0 bases from J; bases unmatched to any gene: 6. CDR3 residues: CASTLSGGLSYEQYF. For the CDR3, the DNA is TGTGCCAGCACCCTTAGCGGGGGGCTCTCCTACGAGCAGTACTTC.

This rearrangement joins TRBV5-1 to TRBJ2-7; D remains unclear. The CDR3 runs 14 residues. V gave up 0 bases and J gave up 3 bases, with 10 bases separating them. Germline-derived CDR1 and CDR2 are SGHRS and YFSETQ. This CDR3 reads CASSLGARGYEQYF. The CDR3 DNA reads TGCGCCAGCAGCTTGGGGGCCAGAGGCTACGAGCAGTACTTC.

This clonotype came up a few times. This chain uses TRBV29-1 with TRBJ2-3; D is tentatively TRBD1 or TRBD2 (5 bases each). Germline V gene sequence: CDR1 SQVTM, CDR2 ANQGSEA. This CDR3 has 13 amino acids. V was pared by 6 bases and J by 3 bases, with 13 bases between. Here the CDR3 reads CSVRRGVTDTQYF. In nucleotides, the CDR3 is TGCAGCGTGAGACGAGGGGTGACAGATACGCAGTATTTT.

The chain employs TRBV5-1 and TRBJ2-7, with 11 bases lining up with TRBD2. The CDR3 has 15 residues. V lost 4 bases, J lost 2 bases, and 5 bases stayed unmatched. CDR1 is SGHRS, CDR2 YFSETQ, per germline. The CDR3 protein is CASSDTSGSPYEQYF. The CDR3 bases are TGCGCCAGCAGCGATACTAGCGGGAGCCCCTACGAGCAGTACTTC. Full variable domain (remainder filled in from reference TRBV5-1 and TRBJ2-7): KAGVTQTPRYLIKTRGQQVTLSCSPISGHRSVSWYQQTPGQGLQFLFEYFSETQRNKGNFPGRFSGRQFSNSRSEMNVSTLELGDSALYLCASSDTSGSPYEQYFGPGTRLTVT.